The 10 T cell receptor beta chains presented below share a single source sample, sequenced in a study of blood T cell repertoires in COVID-19 (TCRdb year 2020). The library was made by the immunoSEQ multiplex PCR assay. The immuneACCESS repertoire file appears here via TCRdb, limited to in-frame rearrangements. These files lack a portion of the clones; in checked studies, under half of the deficit traces to unresolved V genes, and the cause of the others is not known. A total of some 170,000 clones appear in this sample, roughly 84% of them only once. The top ten constitute around 1.2% of the sample. The sequenced material came from PBMCs or T cells enriched from blood (not recorded which). The receptor set was obtained from a human donor with acute COVID-19. The donor label of this sample is uncertain.

The V gene is TRBV5-1, the J gene TRBJ2-7, with 8 bases that match TRBD1. CDR1 and CDR2 (germline): SGHRS, YFSETQ. The CDR3 totals 16 residues. J gave up 6 bases and V 2 bases, and 13 bases lay outside the gene matches. This chain's CDR3 is CASSFVQGARPSEQYF. CDR3 bases: TGCGCCAGCAGCTTTGTTCAGGGGGCCCGGCCGAGCGAGCAGTACTTC.

The chain couples TRBV10-3 to TRBJ1-1; 8 positions agree with TRBD1. The CDR3 is made up of 15 amino acids. The germline V gene has CDR1 ENHRY and CDR2 SYGVKD. V gave up 3 bases and J gave up 5 bases; unmatched junction bases: 8. CDR3 protein: CAISDVRGRKTEAFF. DNA for the CDR3: TGTGCCATCAGTGATGTCAGGGGGCGGAAAACTGAAGCTTTCTTT.

This clone was observed a few times. The rearrangement uses TRBV27 and TRBJ2-1; 7 nucleotides match TRBD2. The CDR3 runs to 17 residues. The germline V gene has CDR1 MNHEY and CDR2 SMNVEV (reference sequence). The ends lost 5 bases at V and 0 bases at J; junction bases unmatched: 10. The CDR3 loop reads CASSSPTSRSSYNEQFF. In DNA, the CDR3 is TGTGCCAGCAGTAGCCCGACTAGCCGAAGCTCCTACAATGAGCAGTTCTTC.

Written as DNA, the CDR3 is TGTGCCAGCAGCGCCGGGGGACAGGTTTATGGCTACACCTTC. This sequence encodes CASSAGGQVYGYTF. The chain has TRBV9 and TRBJ1-2, with 8 bases lining up with TRBD1. V was clipped by 3 bases and J by 5 bases; unmatched bases: 6. The CDR3 extends over 14 amino acids. Germline V gene lookup returns CDR1 SGDLS and CDR2 YYNGEE.

CDR3 coding DNA: TGTGCCAGCAGTTTGGACAGGGGTAATTCACCCCTCCACTTT. Its translation: CASSLDRGNSPLHF. The rearrangement uses TRBV27 and TRBJ1-6; the match to TRBD1 covers 9 bases. Germline lookup yields CDR1 MNHEY and CDR2 SMNVEV (reference sequence). This CDR3 has 14 amino acids. Trimming at V came to 3 bases and at J to 6 bases, leaving 0 bases not matched to a gene.

This chain joins TRBV27 and TRBJ2-7; TRBD2 is a possible D gene (7 bases). This CDR3 contains 14 residues. CDR1 MNHEY and CDR2 SMNVEV come from the germline V gene (reference sequence). Between the trimmed V and J ends, which lost 5 bases and 2 bases, there was a span of 13 bases. The CDR3 spells CASSETGGAYEQYF. CDR3 DNA: TGTGCCAGCAGTGAGACGGGGGGCGCCTACGAGCAGTACTTC.

The V gene is TRBV5-1, the J gene TRBJ2-2; TRBD2 matches 7 bases. Germline CDR1 and CDR2: SGHRS and YFSETQ. The junction had 8 bases not matched to a gene; V was cut back by 5 bases and J by 4 bases. The CDR3 contains 15 residues. The CDR3 DNA is TGCGCCAGCAGAGAAACTAGCGCCCTCACCGGGGAGCTGTTTTTT. This encodes CASRETSALTGELFF. Drawing the rest from reference TRBV5-1 and TRBJ2-2, the complete variable domain is KAGVTQTPRYLIKTRGQQVTLSCSPISGHRSVSWYQQTPGQGLQFLFEYFSETQRNKGNFPGRFSGRQFSNSRSEMNVSTLELGDSALYLCASRETSALTGELFFGEGSRLTVL.

CDR3 in DNA: TGTGCCAGTAGTAAAGCGGGGACAGGGGGCAGTCATGGCTACACCTTC. This sequence encodes CASSKAGTGGSHGYTF. This chain connects TRBV19 to TRBJ1-2; 12 nucleotides match TRBD1. The CDR3 runs 16 residues. Germline assignment: CDR1 LNHDA and CDR2 SQIVND (reference sequence). With 4 bases clipped from V and 6 bases from J, the junction kept 9 bases outside the gene matches.

The chain combines TRBV25-1 with TRBJ1-1; maybe TRBD1 (5 bases). V was clipped by 6 bases and J by 5 bases, with 16 bases between them. This CDR3 is 14 amino acids long. Germline V gene data show CDR1 as MGHDK and CDR2 as SYGVNS. CDR3 in amino acids: CASRRDSYRTEAFF. CDR3 in DNA: TGTGCCAGCAGACGAGACAGTTATAGGACTGAAGCTTTCTTT. Based on the CDR3 plus reference TRBV25-1 and TRBJ1-1, the full variable domain is EADIYQTPRYLVIGTGKKITLECSQTMGHDKMYWYQQDPGMELHLIHYSYGVNSTEKGDLSSESTVSRIRTEHFPLTLESARPSHTSQYLCASRRDSYRTEAFFGQGTRLTVV.

The gene calls are TRBV12-5 and TRBJ1-3, with D possibly matching TRBD1 (6 bases). The CDR3 has 17 amino acids. Trimming removed 4 bases at V and 0 bases at J, with 16 bases between. Germline values: CDR1 LGHNT, CDR2 FRNRAP. CDR3 region: CASGWTGTMGSGNTIYF. CDR3 nucleotide sequence: TGTGCTAGTGGTTGGACCGGGACAATGGGCTCTGGAAACACCATATATTTT.